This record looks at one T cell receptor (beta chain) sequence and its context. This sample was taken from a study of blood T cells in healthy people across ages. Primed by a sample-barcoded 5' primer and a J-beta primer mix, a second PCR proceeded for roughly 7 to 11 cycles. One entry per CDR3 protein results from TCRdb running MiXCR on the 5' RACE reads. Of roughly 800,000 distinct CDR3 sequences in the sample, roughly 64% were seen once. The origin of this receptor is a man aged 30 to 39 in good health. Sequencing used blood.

The CDR3 spells CASSVDRWDEQYF. The CDR3 coding sequence is TGTGCCAGCAGCGTGGACAGGTGGGATGAGCAGTACTTC. The chain has TRBV9 and TRBJ2-5, with 7 positions matching TRBD1. The germline V gene encodes CDR1 SGDLS and CDR2 YYNGEE. This CDR3 is built from 13 residues. J lost 11 bases, V lost 2 bases, and 9 bases had no gene match.